The sequence of this T cell receptor beta chain was determined in a study of cytomegalovirus exposure and HLA in healthy donors (TCRdb year 2017). With regard to the full study: An earlier analysis of several hundred of the donors reported approximately 300 Gb of sequence data and about 120 million unique TCR beta sequences obtained from 150 million to 200 million T cells. Roughly 300 gigabases of sequencing data and tens of millions of unique TCR sequences were included in an early release covering 500 to 750 HLA-typed donors. Of the roughly 400 genotyped donors, roughly 80% were placed in the genetic ancestry cluster associated with self-reported Caucasian donors. The aim of the study was to test whether cataloging public T cell receptors could identify signatures of past pathogen exposure. Using immunosequencing, the study profiled T cell repertoires from about 650 subjects and related those repertoires to cytomegalovirus serostatus. Besides the first cohort of 666 subjects, a separate validation cohort made up of 120 different subjects was used. To predict cytomegalovirus infection status, the study brought together high-throughput TCR immunosequencing, statistical association of individual TCRs with disease status, and machine learning. A later analysis re-examined previously published TCR beta repertoires from 500 to 700 donors and added high-resolution HLA genotyping to investigate patterns of TCR occurrence. In the later analysis, no new phenotypic data were used to find candidate immune exposures; instead, reliance was placed on TCR beta sequences and their occurrence across donors. In an earlier analysis of 500 to 650 of the donors, high-throughput TCR beta sequencing was used to judge whether each TCR beta V gene segment behaved as functional or pseudogenic. Donor age, sex, ethnicity and CMV serostatus were compiled alongside the repertoire data. A later genetic analysis took genome-wide SNP genotypes for about three fifths of the roughly 670 donors and used that subset as a discovery cohort. All discovery cohort repertoires had been generated on a single sequencing platform. Both class I and class II loci were covered by HLA typing, at four-digit resolution. The number of typed donors differed by locus: about 620-630 for A, B, C, DRB1 and DQB1; 522 for DQA1; approximately 600 for DPA1; and 400 to 480 for DPB1. Five DR-DQ haplotypes were handled as single units for association and clustering, since linkage in the cohort was strong. Among about 410 genotyped donors of the cohort, an average of roughly 230,000 unique TCR beta nucleotide sequences was sequenced per donor, of which about 18% were non-productive.

Library preparation employed the immunoSEQ multiplex PCR assay. For the multiplex PCR, a mixture combining 60 forward primers for TCR Vbeta segments and 13 reverse primers for TCR Jbeta segments was used. A multiplex PCR assay on genomic DNA amplified the CDR3 region of rearranged TCR beta genes. Amplified TCR beta libraries were sequenced as 87-base-pair reads on the Illumina HiSeq System. The paper's data handling went like this. A later analysis counted tens of millions of unique TCR beta chains across the approximately 700 repertoires, and approximately 11 million of these chains were shared by at least two donors. A nearest-neighbor algorithm error-corrected the raw reads and collapsed the reads into unique sequences, merging closely related sequences to remove PCR and sequencing errors. V, D and J gene segments were assigned by aligning CDR3 sequences to IMGT reference sequences. Each retained sequence needed at least a six-nucleotide match to both a V gene segment and a J gene segment. Rearrangements were called productive when the CDR3 lacked stop codons and stayed in frame with V and J; all others were non-productive. Following IMGT convention, CDR3 was defined as the stretch from the second conserved V-encoded cysteine up to the conserved J-encoded phenylalanine. The earlier analysis of more than 450 of the donors excluded sequences that lacked an unambiguous match to a single V gene segment. In an earlier analysis of several hundred of the donors, V segments were called functional above 56.7% productive rearrangements and were called segregating when the between-donor standard deviation exceeded 5%. A statistical classification framework was built for diagnosing cytomegalovirus status from the catalog of TCR beta chain sequences. V and J gene assignment, in a later analysis, came from comparing TCR nucleotide sequences with IMGT/GENE-DB human TR gene sequences. In a later analysis, CDR3 sequences and most-parsimonious VDJ recombination scenarios were assigned using the TCRdist pipeline. In a later analysis, each TCR beta chain was defined by its CDR3 amino acid sequence together with its V-gene family, and reads without a unique V-gene family were excluded. A later analysis removed 550 to 700 highly shared, low-generation-probability nucleotide sequences to deal with suspected cross-contamination and a sequencing artifact. In a later analysis, a clonal expansion index was calculated for each public chain from normalized within-repertoire ranks of inferred template counts. In a later analysis, generation probabilities were computed using a VDJ recombination model fitted to out-of-frame rearrangements, and the results were checked against IGoR. In a later analysis, TCR-TCR, TCR-HLA and TCR-CMV co-occurrence was scored with hypergeometric tests, and a repertoire-size bias correction was applied to TCR pairs. False discovery rates were estimated in a later analysis by permuting HLA or CMV assignments 20 times. In a later analysis, co-occurring TCRs were grouped using DBSCAN, with TCRdist sequence similarity added in when clustering inside HLA-allele-positive subsets. Repertoires with fewer than 30,000 or more than 120,000 public chains were left out of co-occurrence clustering, as were five repertoires with anomalous nucleotide sharing. Not all clones reach the TCRdb copy of this immuneACCESS table, which keeps in-frame sequences only. Checked studies attribute under half of the gap to unresolved V genes and leave the rest unexplained. That table gives V, J and clone size, and the DNA gave D and trimming. The sample table holds some 71,000 clones, of which 55% to 80% were seen once. The top ten clonotypes cover roughly 7.6% of the sample.

Broad study findings and their caveats: In an earlier analysis of around 600 of the donors, most TCR beta V segments were observed in productive rearrangements about 87% or about 30% of the time, broadly matching IMGT annotations. Most CMV-associated TCR beta chains appeared to be HLA-restricted in a later analysis, and the HLA associations seemed to be driven largely by CMV exposure. Because the 87-base-pair reads could not distinguish some IMGT-functional V segments, including TRBV6-2 and TRBV6-3, those segments were excluded. Because counts were too low, 15 to 20 rarely observed V segments, including chromosome 9 orphons, were excluded from the earlier analysis of 500 to 700 of the donors. In this cohort, only TCR beta chains were sequenced, and detectable features were limited by the absence of alpha or paired-chain data. CMV serostatus was the only immune exposure information available for the cohort. A total of about 150 TCR beta chains were listed by the study as associated with cytomegalovirus. In a later genetic analysis, fewer N-insertions in productive TCRs were reported among donors in an Asian-associated ancestry cluster than the approximately 670-donor mean. According to the authors, the approach could potentially be generalized to other disease states and immunological phenotypes. Specific HLA alleles were associated with 18,000 or so TCR beta sequences at a false discovery rate of 0.05 in a later analysis. A later analysis found that HLA-associated TCR beta chains were more clonally expanded and had lower generation probabilities than equally common non-associated chains. A further reported finding was that TCR beta sequences accurately predicted the HLA-A and HLA-B alleles for most subjects in the first cohort. In vitro tests confirmed that three of the cytomegalovirus-associated TCR beta chains recognize cytomegalovirus antigens. Roughly uniform sequencing depth across donors was assumed in presence/absence analyses, although this assumption may not hold. A group of highly shared sequence variants was considered likely to be a technical artifact of the sequencing pipeline. Linkage disequilibrium might explain the correlated functional status among segregating V segments, but an unknown experimental factor could not be ruled out. Strong co-occurrence of HLA alleles, especially DR and DQ, made assigning TCR associations to individual alleles difficult. V-gene and J-gene trimming of TCR beta chains was associated with a missense DCLRE1C variant in a later genetic analysis, and the association was replicated in an independent cohort. A later analysis reported that several top co-occurrence clusters appeared linked to parvovirus B19, influenza, CMV and Epstein-Barr virus. A later analysis found that TCR association rates varied across HLA loci, with DRB1 alleles showing the most associated TCRs and HLA-C alleles the fewest. While some public TCRs were present in many individuals, most TCR sequences turned up only very rarely across donors. The classifier was reported to diagnose cytomegalovirus status with high specificity and sensitivity in both the original cohort and the validation cohort. Because some donors lacked HLA typing at each locus, the association tests relied only on the typed subset.

Concerning this clone: The target of this receptor is not known. Within one base of it there is no much larger clone, and no base qualities were kept.

CDR1 SGHDT and CDR2 YYEEEE were looked up in the germline V gene. V loses 0 bases, J loses 0 bases, and the germline ends lie 10 bases apart. Including the terminal cysteine and phenylalanine, the CDR3 comprises 16 residues. The DNA shown is the 48-base CDR3, in frame from base 1. In total, approximately 610 healthy bone marrow donors made up the cohort. At the time of sampling, every cohort member was nominally healthy, though immune exposures that went unrecorded were likely present. The donor tested CMV seropositive and was one of the 289 seropositive cohort members. A peripheral blood sample was collected from each donor, and TCR beta sequencing was performed on peripheral blood mononuclear cells. The Qiagen DNeasy Blood Extraction Kit was used to extract genomic DNA from the blood cell samples.

The sequenced sample was PBMCs. The receptor chain draws on TRBV5-6 and TRBJ1-3; no D segment can be confidently identified. The sequence derives from a man aged 40-49 years in good health and CMV-seropositive. The CDR3 region has the sequence CASSLEENLSGNTIYF. The nucleotides are TGTGCCAGCAGCTTGGAGGAGAACCTCTCTGGAAACACCATATATTTT.